This T cell receptor (beta chain) came from a study of cytomegalovirus exposure and HLA in healthy donors. Study in general: Earlier, about 179 million T cells were analyzed, and 117 million unique TCR beta sequences were found among them.

Only a few counts were recorded for this clone. Germline CDR1 LGHNA, CDR2 YSLEER. The CDR3 consists of 21 residues. Trimming took 0 bases from V and 6 from J; bases not matched to a gene: 15. With 60 Vbeta and 13 Jbeta primers, the PCR was carried out. Method: immunoSEQ multiplex PCR; TCRdb's copy keeps in-frame clones and lacks some. The table has more than 150,000 clones, 82% seen once; the top ten hold about 1.5%. This sequence was found in a middle-aged man in good health and CMV-seronegative. The V and J genes are TRBV4-3 and TRBJ2-3, with 16 bases matching TRBD2. The material sequenced was PBMCs. CDR3 amino acids: CASSQELPQRGTSGRVDTQYF. The CDR3, as DNA: TGCGCCAGCAGCCAAGAGTTACCGCAAAGGGGGACTAGCGGGAGGGTGGATACGCAGTATTTT.